One sample yielded the 24 T cell receptor beta chains listed below, sequenced in a study of T-cell memory formation after mild COVID-19. A single record per CDR3 protein comes from TCRdb applying MiXCR to the 5' RACE reads. The sample has fewer than 200,000 distinct CDR3 sequences, less than 20% seen once; the top ten hold 3% to 4%. The sample comprised PBMCs or a T cell subset sorted from them (not recorded which). These receptors were taken from a man aged 18 to 29 who had mild COVID-19 (a few samples of this study predate the infection). Cell type and time point are not known.

J is TRBJ2-5 and V is TRBV20-1, with TRBD2 matching 9 bases. Germline assignment: CDR1 DFQATT and CDR2 SNEGSKA (reference sequence). V gave up 0 bases and J gave up 0 bases; unmatched junction bases: 2. The CDR3 totals 15 residues. CDR3 nucleotide sequence: TGCAGTGCTAGAGAGGCTAGCGGGGACCAAGAGACCCAGTACTTC. Translating it yields CSAREASGDQETQYF.

The rearrangement joins TRBV5-1 to TRBJ1-3; D remains unclear. The CDR3 extends over 17 amino acids. Germline CDR1 reads SGHRS; CDR2 reads YFSETQ. V gave up 1 base and J gave up 1 base, with 15 bases separating them. CDR3 in DNA: TGCGCCAGCAGCTTGAGTTCTGGAACTTCTTCTGGAAACACCATATATTTT. It specifies CASSLSSGTSSGNTIYF.

This clonotype has a handful of counts. This chain links TRBV5-1 with TRBJ2-3; D call uncertain. The CDR3 spans 13 residues. Germline V gene data show CDR1 as SGHRS and CDR2 as YFSETQ. Trimming pared 3 bases from V and 2 bases from J, leaving 7 bases between. CDR3 region: CASSSPTTDTQYF. DNA of the CDR3: TGCGCCAGCAGCTCCCCTACCACAGATACGCAGTATTTT.

The rearrangement links TRBV10-2 to TRBJ1-2; D uncertain. Germline V CDR1 and CDR2: WSHSY, SAAADI. This CDR3 has 12 residues. V dropped 4 bases and J dropped 7 bases, with 10 bases sitting between them. CDR3 protein: CASSAEGGGYTF. Written as DNA, the CDR3 is TGCGCCAGCAGTGCAGAGGGCGGTGGCTACACCTTC.

Here the CDR3 DNA reads TGTGCCAGCAGCTTATCTCTGTCGAATGAGCAGTTCTTC. This sequence encodes CASSLSLSNEQFF. The rearrangement links TRBV11-2 to TRBJ2-1; the D is unclear. This CDR3 region has 13 residues. CDR1 is SGHAT and CDR2 is FQNNGV in the germline V gene. V lost 2 bases, J lost 7 bases, and 9 bases lay in between.

This chain links TRBV7-8 with TRBJ1-1; D is uncertain. The ends were cut back, 1 base at V and 7 bases at J, with 4 bases in the middle. CDR3 length: 11 amino acids. Germline values: CDR1 SGHVS, CDR2 FQNEAQ. CDR3 in amino acids: CASSLDSEAFF. The CDR3 DNA reads TGTGCCAGCAGCTTAGACAGTGAAGCTTTCTTT.

This clonotype was found a few times. The rearrangement links TRBV9 to TRBJ2-7; 8 nucleotides agree with TRBD1. The CDR3 totals 14 residues. After removal of 1 base from V and 5 bases from J, the junction contained 5 bases not matched to a gene. Germline-derived CDR1 and CDR2 are SGDLS and YYNGEE. The CDR3 DNA reads TGTGCCAGCAGCGTAATGGACAGGGCGGACGAGCAGTACTTC. Residues: CASSVMDRADEQYF.

The CDR3 loop reads CAWRYSGFTRAQYF. In DNA, the CDR3 is TGTGCCTGGAGGTATAGCGGGTTCACAAGAGCCCAGTACTTC. This chain connects TRBV30 to TRBJ2-7, with 7 bases lining up with TRBD2. CDR1 and CDR2 from the germline V gene are GTSNPN and SVGIG (reference sequence). Trimming cost V 3 bases and J 10 bases; bases outside gene matches: 15. CDR3 length: 14 residues.

V usage is TRBV2 and J usage is TRBJ2-5; no firm D call. Trimming stripped 4 bases from V and 4 bases from J, with 7 bases between. Germline CDR1 is SNHLY and CDR2 is FYNNEI. This CDR3 spans 12 amino acids. The CDR3 protein is CASSVDRETQYF. Here the CDR3 DNA reads TGTGCCAGCAGTGTGGATAGAGAGACCCAGTACTTC.

This chain links TRBV5-8 with TRBJ2-3; the D is unclear. The germline V gene has CDR1 SGHTS and CDR2 YDEGEE. The CDR3 totals 11 residues. The ends were cut back, 4 bases at V and 10 bases at J, with 10 bases in the middle. CDR3 amino acids: CASSQTFAQYF. The CDR3, as DNA: TGTGCCAGCAGCCAGACCTTTGCGCAGTATTTT.

The chain has TRBV4-1 and TRBJ2-2, with a possible D match to TRBD1 (5 bases). Trimming removed 5 bases from V and 0 bases from J, with 7 bases in between. The CDR3 contains 14 residues. Germline V gene lookup returns CDR1 MGHRA and CDR2 YSYEKL. In DNA form, the CDR3 reads TGCGCCAGCAGCAAGACAGCGAACACCGGGGAGCTGTTTTTT. This codes for CASSKTANTGELFF.

This chain connects TRBV7-2 to TRBJ1-3; D remains ambiguous. Germline CDR1 and CDR2: SGHTA and FQGNSA. Trimming removed 0 bases from V and 1 base from J, with 4 bases in between. The CDR3 is 14 residues long. CDR3 sequence (DNA): TGTGCCAGCAGCTTAGCGTGGTCTGGAAACACCATATATTTT. It encodes CASSLAWSGNTIYF.

This clonotype was found a few times. CDR3 DNA: TGTGCCAGCAGATCGGGACAGGCGGGCACCGGGGAGCTGTTTTTT. Residues: CASRSGQAGTGELFF. The chain recombines TRBV12-3 or TRBV12-4 with TRBJ2-2; 8 nucleotides agree with TRBD1. V shed 6 bases and J 4 bases; nucleotides not matched to a gene: 7. The CDR3 contains 15 residues.

This clonotype has just a few counts. The chain is built from TRBV20-1 and TRBJ1-1, with TRBD1 matching 8 bases. With 5 bases clipped from V and 1 base from J, the junction kept 6 bases outside the gene matches. The length of the CDR3 is 14 residues. Germline CDR1 reads DFQATT; CDR2 reads SNEGSKA (reference sequence). The CDR3 coding sequence is TGCAGTGCTTCGCGGACAGGGCGGAACACTGAAGCTTTCTTT. Its translation: CSASRTGRNTEAFF.

The chain employs TRBV6-5 and TRBJ2-5; D might be TRBD2 (5 bases). From germline, CDR1 is MNHEY and CDR2 SVGAGI. Trimming shortened V by 0 bases and J by 4 bases, and 15 bases separated the two germline ends. The CDR3 runs 16 residues. CDR3 in amino acids: CASSYSSGWLGETQYF. CDR3 nucleotide sequence: TGTGCCAGCAGTTACTCGAGCGGCTGGTTGGGAGAGACCCAGTACTTC.

The chain joins TRBV7-2 to TRBJ1-1; D unclear. Germline loops: CDR1 SGHTA, CDR2 FQGNSA. This CDR3 is 11 amino acids long. Trimming stripped 5 bases from V and 7 bases from J, with 8 bases between. DNA of the CDR3: TGTGCCAGCAGCCCCCAGATTGAAGCTTTCTTT. Amino acids: CASSPQIEAFF.

This chain links TRBV28 with TRBJ2-5; D is possibly TRBD1 or TRBD2 (6 bases each). Germline V gene lookup returns CDR1 MDHEN and CDR2 SYDVKM. The CDR3 contains 14 residues. V gave up 2 bases and J gave up 9 bases, with 16 bases separating them. In nucleotides, the CDR3 is TGTGCCAGCAGTTTACTGGGGGGCTCCCGATCCCAGTACTTC. It is translated as CASSLLGGSRSQYF.

In this sample, this clonotype turned up many times. The chain recombines TRBV9 with TRBJ2-7; TRBD1 or TRBD2 may be the D gene (5 bases each). Germline V gives CDR1 SGDLS, CDR2 YYNGEE. V was trimmed by 0 bases and J by 6 bases, leaving 10 bases between them. The CDR3 covers 13 residues. The CDR3 DNA is TGTGCCAGCAGCGTAGGGGTTGGGGGCGAGCAGTACTTC. Translating gives CASSVGVGGEQYF.

This clonotype occurred a few times. The V call is TRBV5-5, the J call TRBJ2-5; no reliable D call. The CDR3 runs 14 residues. V was trimmed by 0 bases and J by 4 bases, leaving 10 bases between them. CDR1 and CDR2 from the germline V gene are SGHKS and YYEKEE (reference sequence). As DNA, the CDR3 is TGTGCCAGCAGCTTGGTGATCGGACGAGAGACCCAGTACTTC. Encoded protein: CASSLVIGRETQYF. The entire variable domain, with the rest obtained from reference TRBV5-5 and TRBJ2-5, is as follows: DAGVTQSPTHLIKTRGQQVTLRCSPISGHKSVSWYQQVLGQGPQFIFQYYEKEERGRGNFPDRFSARQFPNYSSELNVNALLLGDSALYLCASSLVIGRETQYFGPGTRLLVL.

The J gene is TRBJ2-7, the V gene TRBV28, with D unclear. Per the germline V gene, CDR1 is MDHEN and CDR2 is SYDVKM. The CDR3 spans 14 residues. Trimming pared 6 bases from V and 0 bases from J, leaving 12 bases between. The CDR3 DNA reads as TGTGCCAGCAGCCCGGAATCCTCCTCCTACGAGCAGTACGTC. Its translation is CASSPESSSYEQYV.

In its sample, this clonotype was seen a few times. This chain joins TRBV3-1 and TRBJ2-2; D ambiguous. V dropped 3 bases and J dropped 6 bases, with 14 bases sitting between them. The CDR3 is 15 residues long. Germline V gives CDR1 LGHDT, CDR2 YNNKEL (reference sequence). The CDR3 loop reads CASSHPAIGAGELFF. CDR3 in DNA: TGTGCCAGCAGCCACCCTGCTATTGGGGCCGGGGAGCTGTTTTTT.

A note on this clonotype: The junction departs from the called germline gene at one end, perhaps through a read error. This chain joins TRBV6-2 or TRBV6-3 and TRBJ1-1, with TRBD1 as a possible D gene (6 bases). Germline V gene lookup returns CDR1 MNHEY and CDR2 SVGEGT. The CDR3 has 13 amino acids. CDR3 sequence: CASGYRVNTEAFF. CDR3 bases: TGTGCCAGCGGTTACAGGGTGAACACTGAAGCTTTCTTT.

This clonotype was observed a handful of times. The chain uses TRBV5-1 and TRBJ2-5; the D gene is possibly TRBD2 (6 bases). Looked up from germline, CDR1 is SGHRS and CDR2 is YFSETQ. The V and J ends lost 7 bases and 5 bases respectively, with 15 bases between them. The CDR3 has 13 amino acids. The CDR3 coding sequence is TGCGCCAGCGGGGGGACCCGAGAGGAGACCCAGTACTTC. Translating gives CASGGTREETQYF. Full variable domain (missing parts from reference TRBV5-1 and TRBJ2-5): KAGVTQTPRYLIKTRGQQVTLSCSPISGHRSVSWYQQTPGQGLQFLFEYFSETQRNKGNFPGRFSGRQFSNSRSEMNVSTLELGDSALYLCASGGTREETQYFGPGTRLLVL.

The V gene is TRBV7-9, the J gene TRBJ2-2; the D call may be TRBD1 or TRBD2 (7 bases each). V lost 2 bases and J lost 7, with 20 bases in between. CDR1 is SEHNR, CDR2 FQNEAQ, per germline (reference sequence). CDR3 length: 17 amino acids. CDR3 protein: CASSLPIGRGGDGELFF. The CDR3 DNA sequence: TGTGCCAGCAGCTTACCTATCGGCAGGGGGGGCGACGGGGAGCTGTTTTTT. Drawing the rest from reference TRBV7-9 and TRBJ2-2, the complete variable domain is DTGVSQNPRHKITKRGQNVTFRCDPISEHNRLYWYRQTLGQGPEFLTYFQNEAQLEKSRLLSDRFSAERPKGSFSTLEIQRTEQGDSAMYLCASSLPIGRGGDGELFFGEGSRLTVL.